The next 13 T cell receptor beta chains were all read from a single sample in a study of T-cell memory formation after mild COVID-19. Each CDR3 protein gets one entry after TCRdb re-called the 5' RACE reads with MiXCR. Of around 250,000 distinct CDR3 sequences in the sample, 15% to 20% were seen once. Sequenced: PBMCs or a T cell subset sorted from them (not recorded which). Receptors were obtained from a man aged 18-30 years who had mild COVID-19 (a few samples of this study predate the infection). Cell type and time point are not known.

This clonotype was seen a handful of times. In DNA form, the CDR3 reads TGTGCCACCAGCAGAGATTGGAGGAACGAGCAGTACGTC. Translating it yields CATSRDWRNEQYV. The V gene is TRBV15, the J gene TRBJ2-7; weak D call: TRBD2 (5 bases). CDR3 length equals 13 residues. The V end was cut by 0 bases, the J end by 5 bases, with 8 bases between. Germline V lookup: CDR1 LNHNV, CDR2 YYDKDF (reference sequence).

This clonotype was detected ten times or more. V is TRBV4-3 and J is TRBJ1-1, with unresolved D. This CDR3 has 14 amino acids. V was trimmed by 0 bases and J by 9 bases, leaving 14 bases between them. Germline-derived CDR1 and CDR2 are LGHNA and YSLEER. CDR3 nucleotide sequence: TGCGCCAGCAGCCAAGAATCTTGGGCAACCCAAGCTTTCTTT. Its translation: CASSQESWATQAFF.

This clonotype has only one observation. The CDR3 region has the DNA TGTGCCAGCAGTTTCCCCGAGCGCTTGGGCATGTTGACTGGAAACACCATATATTTT. It encodes CASSFPERLGMLTGNTIYF. V gene TRBV12-3 or TRBV12-4 combines with J gene TRBJ1-3; D is undetermined. The CDR3 has 19 residues. V was pared by 3 bases and J by 2 bases, with 23 bases between.

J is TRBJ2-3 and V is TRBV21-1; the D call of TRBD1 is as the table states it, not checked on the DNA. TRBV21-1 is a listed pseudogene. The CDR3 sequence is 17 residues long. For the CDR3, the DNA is TGTGCCAGCAGCGGACAGTGGTTACAGGGGAGCACAGATACGCAGTATTTT. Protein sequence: CASSGQWLQGSTDTQYF.

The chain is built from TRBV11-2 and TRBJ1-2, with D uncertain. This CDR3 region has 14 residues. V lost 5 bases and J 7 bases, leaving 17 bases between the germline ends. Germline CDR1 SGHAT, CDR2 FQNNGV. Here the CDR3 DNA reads TGTGCCAGCAGCCCTCGGATCTTGTGGGGTGGCTACACCTTC. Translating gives CASSPRILWGGYTF.

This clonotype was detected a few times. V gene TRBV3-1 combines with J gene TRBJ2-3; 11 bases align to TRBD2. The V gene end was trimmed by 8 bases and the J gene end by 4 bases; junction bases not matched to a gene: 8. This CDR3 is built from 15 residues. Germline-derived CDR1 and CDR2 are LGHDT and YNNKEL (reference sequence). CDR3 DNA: TGTGCCAGCTGTCCTAGCGGGGGGCCGCCAGATACGCAGTATTTT. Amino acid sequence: CASCPSGGPPDTQYF.

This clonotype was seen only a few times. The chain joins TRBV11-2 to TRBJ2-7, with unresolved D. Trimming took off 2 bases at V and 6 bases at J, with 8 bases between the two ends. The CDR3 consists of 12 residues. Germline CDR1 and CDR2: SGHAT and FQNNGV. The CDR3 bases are TGTGCCAGCAGCTTACCTGGGTGCGAGCAGTACTTC. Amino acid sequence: CASSLPGCEQYF.

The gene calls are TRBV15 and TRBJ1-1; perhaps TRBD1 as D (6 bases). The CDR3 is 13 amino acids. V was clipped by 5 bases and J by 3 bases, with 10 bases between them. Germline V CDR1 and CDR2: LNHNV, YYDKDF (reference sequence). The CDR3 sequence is CATSSQGDTEAFF. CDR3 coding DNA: TGTGCCACCAGCTCACAGGGTGACACTGAAGCTTTCTTT.

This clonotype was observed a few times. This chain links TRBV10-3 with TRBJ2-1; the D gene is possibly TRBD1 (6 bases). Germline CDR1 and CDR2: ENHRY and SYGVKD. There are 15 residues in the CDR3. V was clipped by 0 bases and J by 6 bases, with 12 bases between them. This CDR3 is CAISESWTEPNEQFF. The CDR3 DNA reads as TGTGCCATCAGTGAGTCGTGGACAGAACCCAATGAGCAGTTCTTC.

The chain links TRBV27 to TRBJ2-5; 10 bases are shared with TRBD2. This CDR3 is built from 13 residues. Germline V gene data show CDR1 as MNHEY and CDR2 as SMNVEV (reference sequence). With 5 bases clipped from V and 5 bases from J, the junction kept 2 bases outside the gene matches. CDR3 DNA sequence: TGTGCCAGCAGTCTAGCGGGGGTTGAGACCCAGTACTTC. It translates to CASSLAGVETQYF.

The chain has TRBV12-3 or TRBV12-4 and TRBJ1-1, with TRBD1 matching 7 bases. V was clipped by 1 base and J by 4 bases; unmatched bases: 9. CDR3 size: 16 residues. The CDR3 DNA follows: TGTGCCAGCAGTTTAGACCAGGGGGTATTGGCCACTGAAGCTTTCTTT. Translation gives CASSLDQGVLATEAFF.

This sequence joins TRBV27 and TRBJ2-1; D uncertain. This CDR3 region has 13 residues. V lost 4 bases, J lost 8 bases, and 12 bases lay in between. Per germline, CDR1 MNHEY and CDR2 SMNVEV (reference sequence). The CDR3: CASSYYQVDEQFF. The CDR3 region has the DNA TGTGCCAGCAGTTACTACCAAGTTGATGAGCAGTTCTTC.

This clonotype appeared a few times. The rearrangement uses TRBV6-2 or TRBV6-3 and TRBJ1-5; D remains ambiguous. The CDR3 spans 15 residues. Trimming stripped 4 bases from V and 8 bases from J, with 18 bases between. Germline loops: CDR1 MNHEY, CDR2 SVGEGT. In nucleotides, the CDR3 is TGTGCCAGCAGTTTTCGCGGAGGGAGTCTTAAGCCCCAGCATTTT. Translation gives CASSFRGGSLKPQHF.